The 18 T cell receptor beta chains listed next were all sequenced from one sample in a study of T cell responses to AZD1222 COVID-19 vaccine. Data came from immunoSEQ multiplex PCR; TCRdb stores just in-frame clones and leaves some out. Altogether 120,000 to 150,000 clones are present, about 93% being singletons, with the ten largest covering around 5.1%. This sample comprised peripheral blood, obtained on day 0 of AZD1222 vaccination. The receptors originated from an adult in good health.

The rearrangement joins TRBV20-1 to TRBJ2-7, with D unresolved. The CDR3 runs 11 residues. Germline V gene lookup returns CDR1 DFQATT and CDR2 SNEGSKA (reference sequence). The germline V and J ends were trimmed by 1 base and 6 bases, with 7 bases remaining between them. In DNA, the CDR3 is TGCAGTGCTAGAGCTGGCCCCGAGCAGTACTTC. As protein: CSARAGPEQYF.

This sequence joins TRBV6-5 and TRBJ1-1; D may be TRBD1 (5 bases). CDR3 length: 14 amino acids. Trimming cost V 5 bases and J 2 bases, with 12 bases left between them. Per the germline V gene, CDR1 is MNHEY and CDR2 is SVGAGI. CDR3 protein: CASSQHDSNTEAFF. The CDR3, as DNA: TGTGCCAGCAGTCAACACGACAGTAACACTGAAGCTTTCTTT.

This clone was seen a single time. This chain links TRBV5-1 with TRBJ1-6; 7 bases line up with TRBD1. The CDR3 extends over 15 amino acids. Germline CDR1 SGHRS, CDR2 YFSETQ. The V and J ends lost 0 bases and 9 bases, in that order; junction bases with no gene match: 6. This chain's CDR3 is CASSLGDSQGSPLHF. CDR3 sequence (DNA): TGCGCCAGCAGCTTGGGGGACAGTCAGGGTTCACCCCTCCACTTT.

This clone appeared once. The rearrangement joins TRBV2 to TRBJ1-3; D not resolved. The CDR3 contains 13 residues. CDR1 SNHLY and CDR2 FYNNEI come from the germline V gene. V was shortened by 2 bases and J by 0 bases, with 2 bases between the two germline ends. CDR3 protein: CASSESSGNTIYF. CDR3 bases: TGTGCCAGCAGTGAAAGCTCTGGAAACACCATATATTTT.

The chain recombines TRBV5-1 with TRBJ2-3; TRBD2 might be the D (5 bases). The CDR3 loop spans 15 amino acids. Germline values: CDR1 SGHRS, CDR2 YFSETQ. Trimming removed 4 bases at V and 6 bases at J, with 18 bases between. The CDR3 spells CASSPRVPGGDTQYF. DNA for the CDR3: TGCGCCAGCAGCCCCCGGGTCCCAGGCGGGGATACGCAGTATTTT.

The chain joins TRBV4-1 to TRBJ2-7; D remains unclear. Trimming removed 0 bases at V and 3 bases at J, with 9 bases between. Germline CDR1 and CDR2: MGHRA and YSYEKL. This CDR3 has 14 amino acids. The CDR3: CASSQENRDYEQYF. CDR3 in DNA: TGCGCCAGCAGCCAAGAAAACAGAGACTACGAGCAGTACTTC.

The V call is TRBV4-2, the J call TRBJ1-2, with D maybe TRBD1 (6 bases). This CDR3 has 13 residues. The V end lost 0 bases, the J end lost 4 bases, and 6 bases lay between the germline ends. Germline V gene lookup returns CDR1 LGHNA and CDR2 YNFKEQ. CDR3 sequence (DNA): TGTGCCAGCAGCCAAGAGACAGGCTATGGCTACACCTTC. Translating gives CASSQETGYGYTF.

In the case of this clone: Other DNA variants within this sample encode the same CDR3. The chain couples TRBV28 to TRBJ1-2; no definite D call. CDR1 is MDHEN and CDR2 is SYDVKM in the germline V gene. The germline V and J ends were trimmed by 5 bases and 2 bases, with 9 bases remaining between them. The CDR3 runs 13 residues. The CDR3 here is CASSPDGNYGYTF. Written as DNA, the CDR3 is TGTGCCAGCAGTCCGGACGGGAACTATGGCTACACCTTC.

The genes are TRBV19 and TRBJ1-1; D is perhaps TRBD1 (6 bases). CDR3 size: 13 residues. Trimming stripped 10 bases from V and 5 bases from J, with 17 bases between. Germline lookup yields CDR1 LNHDA and CDR2 SQIVND (reference sequence). The CDR3 nucleotides read TGTGCCACCACGGGACAACTTGGTACTGAAGCTTTCTTT. It specifies CATTGQLGTEAFF.

The chain uses TRBV4-2 and TRBJ1-6; D is uncertain. The CDR3 has 12 amino acids. The V gene lost 0 bases and the J gene lost 9 bases, with 3 bases spanning the gap. Germline lookup yields CDR1 LGHNA and CDR2 YNFKEQ. CDR3 protein: CASSQDGSPLHF. CDR3 DNA: TGTGCCAGCAGCCAAGACGGTTCACCCCTCCACTTT.

V and J are TRBV7-9 and TRBJ2-2, with D hard to call. The CDR3 has 15 amino acids. CDR1 is SEHNR and CDR2 is FQNEAQ in the germline V gene (reference sequence). Trimming took off 5 bases at V and 3 bases at J, with 13 bases between the two ends. The CDR3 sequence: CASSPPSPDTGELFF. CDR3 bases: TGTGCCAGCAGCCCTCCCAGTCCTGACACCGGGGAGCTGTTTTTT.

The chain is built from TRBV7-8 and TRBJ1-1, with D possibly being TRBD1 (5 bases). CDR3 size: 14 residues. V was trimmed by 2 bases and J by 4 bases, leaving 11 bases between them. Germline V gene lookup returns CDR1 SGHVS and CDR2 FQNEAQ. CDR3 region: CASSLWGRTTEAFF. The DNA of the CDR3 is TGTGCCAGCAGCTTATGGGGCAGAACCACTGAAGCTTTCTTT. Using reference TRBV7-8 and TRBJ1-1 for the parts outside the CDR3, the full variable domain is GAGVSQSPRYKVAKRGQDVALRCDPISGHVSLFWYQQALGQGPEFLTYFQNEAQLDKSGLPSDRFFAERPEGSVSTLKIQRTQQEDSAVYLCASSLWGRTTEAFFGQGTRLTVV.

The chain has TRBV18 and TRBJ2-1, with 10 positions matching TRBD1. The germline CDR1 and CDR2 sequences are KGHSH and LQKENI. With V trimmed by 3 bases and J by 8 bases, 1 base remained unmatched. This CDR3 region has 13 residues. CDR3 DNA sequence: TGTGCCAGCTCACCCGGGACAGGGGATGAGCAGTTCTTC. Translation gives CASSPGTGDEQFF.

This clone was recorded once. The sample contains more than one DNA sequence encoding this CDR3. The chain links TRBV12-3 or TRBV12-4 to TRBJ1-1, with a tentative D call TRBD1 (5 bases). This CDR3 is built from 13 residues. Trimming shortened V by 7 bases and J by 1 base, and 10 bases separated the two germline ends. The CDR3 DNA reads TGTGCCAGCAACTCGCAGGGGAACACTGAAGCTTTCTTT. It specifies CASNSQGNTEAFF.

This clone came up once. The chain recombines TRBV14 with TRBJ2-1; maybe TRBD2 (6 bases). V was trimmed by 4 bases and J by 7 bases, leaving 20 bases between them. The CDR3 loop spans 16 amino acids. The germline CDR1 and CDR2 sequences are SGHDN and FVKESK. The CDR3 DNA is TGTGCCAGCAGCCCCGGAGCCGGATATGGGAGGAATGAGCAGTTCTTC. Encoded protein: CASSPGAGYGRNEQFF.

The CDR3 nucleotides read TGTGCCAGCAGTGAAGCCTACGAGCAGTACTTC. Translation: CASSEAYEQYF. This rearrangement joins TRBV6-1 to TRBJ2-7; no reliable D call. CDR1 is MNHNS, CDR2 SASEGT, per germline. V lost 0 bases and J 3 bases, leaving 0 bases between the germline ends. There are 11 residues in the CDR3.

The genes are TRBV10-3 and TRBJ2-1; 11 bases match TRBD2. The germline CDR1 and CDR2 sequences are ENHRY and SYGVKD. With 10 bases clipped from V and 6 bases from J, the junction kept 8 bases outside the gene matches. This CDR3 is built from 14 residues. CDR3 bases: TGTGCCACCGCCGGGACTAGCGGTTTCAATGAGCAGTTCTTC. It encodes CATAGTSGFNEQFF.

The chain employs TRBV7-9 and TRBJ2-3; the match to TRBD1 covers 8 bases. CDR1 is SEHNR, CDR2 FQNEAQ, per germline (reference sequence). The length of the CDR3 is 15 residues. The trim removed 4 bases at V and 8 bases at J, leaving 11 bases unmatched. For the CDR3, the DNA is TGTGCCAGCAGCTCCCTGGACAGGGCCGCCGGTACGCAGTATTTT. Encoded protein: CASSSLDRAAGTQYF. Full variable domain (remainder filled in from reference TRBV7-9 and TRBJ2-3): DTGVSQNPRHKITKRGQNVTFRCDPISEHNRLYWYRQTLGQGPEFLTYFQNEAQLEKSRLLSDRFSAERPKGSFSTLEIQRTEQGDSAMYLCASSSLDRAAGTQYFGPGTRLTVL.